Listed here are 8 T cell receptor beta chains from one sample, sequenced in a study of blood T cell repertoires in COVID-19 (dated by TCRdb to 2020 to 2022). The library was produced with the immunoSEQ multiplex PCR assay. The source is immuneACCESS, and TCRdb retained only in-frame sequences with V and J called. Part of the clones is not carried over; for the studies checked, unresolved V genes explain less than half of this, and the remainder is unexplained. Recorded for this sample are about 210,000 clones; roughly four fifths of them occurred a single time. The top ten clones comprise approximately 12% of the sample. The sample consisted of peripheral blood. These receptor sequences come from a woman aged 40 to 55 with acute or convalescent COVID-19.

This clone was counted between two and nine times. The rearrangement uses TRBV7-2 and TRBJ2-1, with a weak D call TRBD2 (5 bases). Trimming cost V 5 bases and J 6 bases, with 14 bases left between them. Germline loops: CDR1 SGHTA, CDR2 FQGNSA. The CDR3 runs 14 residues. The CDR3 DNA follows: TGTGCCAGCAGCCTCTCCCGGACTGTCAATGAGCAGTTCTTC. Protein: CASSLSRTVNEQFF.

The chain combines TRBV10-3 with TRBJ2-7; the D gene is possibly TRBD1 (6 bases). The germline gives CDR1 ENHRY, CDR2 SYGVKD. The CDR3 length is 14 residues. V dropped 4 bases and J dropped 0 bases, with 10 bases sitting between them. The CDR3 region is CAISAGTRSYEQYF. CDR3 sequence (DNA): TGTGCCATCAGTGCCGGGACACGCTCCTACGAGCAGTACTTC.

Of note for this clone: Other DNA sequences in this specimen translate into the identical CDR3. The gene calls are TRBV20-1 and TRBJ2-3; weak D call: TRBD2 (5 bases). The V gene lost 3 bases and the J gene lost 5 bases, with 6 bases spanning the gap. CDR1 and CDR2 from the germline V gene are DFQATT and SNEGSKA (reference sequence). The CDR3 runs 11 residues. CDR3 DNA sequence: TGCAGTGCTAGGAGCGGAGATACGCAGTATTTT. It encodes CSARSGDTQYF.

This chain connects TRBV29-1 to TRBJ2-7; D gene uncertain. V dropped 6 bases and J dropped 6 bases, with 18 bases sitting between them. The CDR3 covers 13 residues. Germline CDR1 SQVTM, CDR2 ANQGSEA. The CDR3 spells CSVGDGVFSEQYF. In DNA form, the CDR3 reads TGCAGCGTGGGCGATGGTGTATTCAGCGAGCAGTACTTC.

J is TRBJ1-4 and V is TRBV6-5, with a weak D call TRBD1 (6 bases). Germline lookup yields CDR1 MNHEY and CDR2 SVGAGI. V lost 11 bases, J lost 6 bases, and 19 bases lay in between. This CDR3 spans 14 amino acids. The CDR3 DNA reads TGTGCCTCCCGGCGGGGGCTCGACGATGAAAAACTGTTTTTT. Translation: CASRRGLDDEKLFF.

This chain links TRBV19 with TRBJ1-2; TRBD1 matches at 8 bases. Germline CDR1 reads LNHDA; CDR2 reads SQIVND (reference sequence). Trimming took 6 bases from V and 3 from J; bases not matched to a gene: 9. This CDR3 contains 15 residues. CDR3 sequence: CASSLRAGGDYGYTF. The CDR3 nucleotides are TGTGCCAGTAGCCTTAGGGCAGGGGGCGACTATGGCTACACCTTC.

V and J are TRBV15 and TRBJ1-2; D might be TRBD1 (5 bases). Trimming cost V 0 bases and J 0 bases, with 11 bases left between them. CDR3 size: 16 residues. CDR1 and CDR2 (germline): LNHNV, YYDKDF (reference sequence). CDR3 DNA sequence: TGTGCCACCAGCAGAGATATGGGGCCGTCTAACTATGGCTACACCTTC. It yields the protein CATSRDMGPSNYGYTF.

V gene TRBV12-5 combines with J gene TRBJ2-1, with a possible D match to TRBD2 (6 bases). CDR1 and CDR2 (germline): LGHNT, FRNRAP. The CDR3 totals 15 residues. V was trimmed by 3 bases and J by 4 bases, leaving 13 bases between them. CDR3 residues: CASGLLAAYYNEQFF. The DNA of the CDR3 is TGTGCTAGTGGTTTATTAGCGGCTTATTACAATGAGCAGTTCTTC.